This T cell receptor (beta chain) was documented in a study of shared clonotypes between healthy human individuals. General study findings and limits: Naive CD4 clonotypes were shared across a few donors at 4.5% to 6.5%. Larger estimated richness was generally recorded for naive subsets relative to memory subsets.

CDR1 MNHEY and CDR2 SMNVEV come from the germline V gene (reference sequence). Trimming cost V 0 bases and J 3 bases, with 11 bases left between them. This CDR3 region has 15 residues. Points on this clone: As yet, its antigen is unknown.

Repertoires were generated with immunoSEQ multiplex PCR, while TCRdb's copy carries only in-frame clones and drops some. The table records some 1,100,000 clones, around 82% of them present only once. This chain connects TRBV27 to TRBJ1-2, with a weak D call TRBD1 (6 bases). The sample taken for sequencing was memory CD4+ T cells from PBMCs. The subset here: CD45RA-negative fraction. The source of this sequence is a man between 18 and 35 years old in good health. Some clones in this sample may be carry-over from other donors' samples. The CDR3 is CASSLSGGPDYGYTF. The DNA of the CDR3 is TGTGCCAGCAGTTTATCAGGGGGGCCCGACTATGGCTACACCTTC.